A selection of T cell receptor beta chains follows, all from one sample in a study of cytomegalovirus exposure and HLA in healthy donors. Assay: immunoSEQ multiplex PCR; the TCRdb copy retains only in-frame clones and omits some. This sample carries 150,000 to 200,000 clones, approximately 81% of them seen once, and the ten largest clones take about 15%. The sample was PBMCs. The receptor set was obtained from a young man in good health and CMV-seropositive. Each CDR3 is given with its conserved first and last residue. D genes are given only for firm matches. Some rows mark clone size as missing; the rest say once, few, many or name a class of expanded clone.

>TRBV5-4|TRBJ1-2|TRBD1|-
CASSKGQGDLYGYTF
TGTGCCAGCAGCAAGGGACAGGGGGACCTGTATGGCTACACCTTC
>TRBV6-1|TRBJ2-7|-|-
CASSSAGQETYEQYF
TGTGCCAGCAGTTCAGCGGGACAGGAGACCTACGAGCAGTACTTC
>TRBV9|TRBJ2-3|-|-
CASSVATDTQYF
TGTGCCAGCAGCGTAGCGACAGATACGCAGTATTTT
>TRBV5-4|TRBJ2-7|TRBD2|-
CASSLGLAGELPYEQYF
TGTGCCAGCAGCTTGGGACTAGCGGGAGAGCTACCCTACGAGCAGTACTTC
>TRBV25-1|TRBJ1-1|-|-
CASSPVADEAFF
TGTGCCAGCAGCCCCGTGGCGGATGAAGCTTTCTTT
>TRBV28|TRBJ2-7|TRBD2|-
CASSPPGGSSYEQYF
TGTGCCAGCAGTCCCCCGGGAGGAAGCTCCTACGAGCAGTACTTC
>TRBV19|TRBJ1-5|-|-
CASSIFGYSNQPQHF
TGTGCCAGTAGTATCTTCGGTTATAGCAATCAGCCCCAGCATTTT
>TRBV11-2|TRBJ2-7|-|-
CASSLEMGGQFYEQYF
TGTGCCAGCAGCCTTGAAATGGGGGGACAGTTTTACGAGCAGTACTTC
>TRBV27|TRBJ1-5|TRBD1|-
CASSSGTEFNQPQHF
TGTGCCAGCAGTTCGGGGACAGAGTTCAATCAGCCCCAGCATTTT
>TRBV6-5|TRBJ2-3|TRBD2|-
CASSYGAGSPQTQYF
TGTGCCAGCAGTTACGGAGCGGGGAGTCCACAGACGCAGTATTTT
>TRBV6-5|TRBJ2-7|TRBD2|-
CASSSRTSGSSYEQYF
TGTGCCAGCAGTTCCCGGACTAGCGGGAGCTCTTACGAGCAGTACTTC
>TRBV4-2|TRBJ1-1|-|once
CASSHAGSNTEAFF
TGTGCCAGCAGCCATGCCGGGTCGAACACTGAAGCTTTCTTT
>TRBV10-3|TRBJ2-7|-|-
CATQGQTQGEQYF
TGTGCCACCCAGGGCCAGACACAGGGCGAGCAGTACTTC
>TRBV13|TRBJ1-1|-|-
CASTDRLRTEAFF
TGTGCCAGCACTGACAGATTAAGGACTGAAGCTTTCTTT
>TRBV2|TRBJ1-2|TRBD1|-
CASSVPYRGSGYTF
TGTGCCAGCAGTGTTCCGTACAGGGGAAGTGGCTACACCTTC
>TRBV6-1|TRBJ1-5|-|-
CASSGGAGAEPQHF
TGTGCCAGCAGTGGGGGAGCAGGGGCTGAGCCCCAGCATTTT
>TRBV6-5|TRBJ2-1|-|once
CASSYSRAGVEFF
TGTGCCAGCAGTTACTCGAGGGCCGGGGTGGAGTTCTTC
>TRBV5-8|TRBJ2-1|TRBD1|once
CASSLQGALTYNEQFF
TGTGCCAGCAGCTTACAGGGGGCCCTAACCTACAATGAGCAGTTCTTC